The clone carrying this T cell receptor beta chain has at least ten counts. Other DNA sequences from this sample encode an identical CDR3 as well. The data originate from a study of blood T cell repertoires in COVID-19. Study as a whole: Researchers got acute and convalescent COVID-19 samples from the United States, Italy and Spain.

This CDR3 has 13 residues. Trimming cost V 5 bases and J 3 bases; bases outside gene matches: 3. The germline CDR1 and CDR2 sequences are LNHDA and SQIVND (reference sequence). Membership in each cohort depended on participant-reported clinical history. Produced via immunoSEQ multiplex PCR; TCRdb's table is partial and in-frame only. The table shows a few hundred thousand clones, with 80% occurring only once. This TCR came from a man aged 25 to 40 with acute COVID-19. Sequencing was carried out using PBMCs or T cells enriched from blood (not recorded which). V usage is TRBV19 and J usage is TRBJ2-7, with TRBD1 matching 8 bases. CDR3 DNA: TGTGCCAGTAGTGCGGGACAGGACTACGAGCAGTACTTC. It is translated as CASSAGQDYEQYF.